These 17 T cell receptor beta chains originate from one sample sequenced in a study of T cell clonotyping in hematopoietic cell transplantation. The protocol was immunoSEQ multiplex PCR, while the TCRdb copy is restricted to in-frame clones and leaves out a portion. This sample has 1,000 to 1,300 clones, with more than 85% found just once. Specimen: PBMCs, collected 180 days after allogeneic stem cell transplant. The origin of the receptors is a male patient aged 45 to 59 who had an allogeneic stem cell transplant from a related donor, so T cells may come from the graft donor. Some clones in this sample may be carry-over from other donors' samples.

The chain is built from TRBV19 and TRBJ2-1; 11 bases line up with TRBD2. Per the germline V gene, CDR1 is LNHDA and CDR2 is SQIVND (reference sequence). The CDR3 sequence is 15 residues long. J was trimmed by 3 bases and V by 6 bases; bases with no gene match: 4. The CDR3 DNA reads TGTGCCAGTAGCCTGACTAGCGGGAACTACAATGAGCAGTTCTTC. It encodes CASSLTSGNYNEQFF.

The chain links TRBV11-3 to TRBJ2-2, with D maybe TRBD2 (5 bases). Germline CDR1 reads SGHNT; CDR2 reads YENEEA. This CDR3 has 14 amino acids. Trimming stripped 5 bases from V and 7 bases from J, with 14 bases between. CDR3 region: CASSPRGFNGELFF. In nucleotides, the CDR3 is TGTGCCAGCAGCCCCCGCGGGTTTAACGGGGAGCTGTTTTTT. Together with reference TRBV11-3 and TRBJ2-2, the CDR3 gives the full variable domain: EAGVVQSPRYKIIEKKQPVAFWCNPISGHNTLYWYLQNLGQGPELLIRYENEEAVDDSQLPKDRFSAERLKGVDSTLKIQPAELGDSAVYLCASSPRGFNGELFFGEGSRLTVL.

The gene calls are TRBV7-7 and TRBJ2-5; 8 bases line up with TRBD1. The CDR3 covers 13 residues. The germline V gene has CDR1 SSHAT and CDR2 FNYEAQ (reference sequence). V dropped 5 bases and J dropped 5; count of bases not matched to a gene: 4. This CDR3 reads CASSGRGQETQYF. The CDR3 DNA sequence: TGTGCCAGCAGCGGCAGGGGGCAGGAGACCCAGTACTTC.

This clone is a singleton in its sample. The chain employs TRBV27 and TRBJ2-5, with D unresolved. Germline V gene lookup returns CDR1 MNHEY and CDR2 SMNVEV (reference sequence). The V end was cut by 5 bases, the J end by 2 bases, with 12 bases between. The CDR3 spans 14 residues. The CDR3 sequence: CASSARIFQETQYF. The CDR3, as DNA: TGTGCCAGCAGTGCCAGGATATTTCAAGAGACCCAGTACTTC.

CDR3 protein: CASSQSGDSPLHF. Here the CDR3 DNA reads TGTGCCAGCAGCCAAAGCGGGGATTCACCCCTCCACTTT. This chain links TRBV14 with TRBJ1-6, with D uncertain. Germline lookup yields CDR1 SGHDN and CDR2 FVKESK. The CDR3 length is 13 residues. V lost 2 bases to trimming and J lost 8 bases, with 7 bases between them.

The CDR3 DNA follows: TGTGCCAGCAGCTTACCCGGGACAACCTATGGCTACACCTTC. This translates into CASSLPGTTYGYTF. The chain recombines TRBV7-9 with TRBJ1-2; possibly TRBD1 for D (6 bases). With 2 bases removed from V and 4 bases from J, the gap between germline ends came to 11 bases. Germline assignment: CDR1 SEHNR and CDR2 FQNEAQ (reference sequence). This CDR3 region has 14 residues.

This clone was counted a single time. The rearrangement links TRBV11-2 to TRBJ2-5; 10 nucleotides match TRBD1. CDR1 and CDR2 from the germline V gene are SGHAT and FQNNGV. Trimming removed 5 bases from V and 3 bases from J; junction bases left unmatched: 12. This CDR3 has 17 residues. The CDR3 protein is CASSGTGADFQKETQYF. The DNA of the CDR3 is TGTGCCAGCAGCGGGACAGGGGCCGACTTCCAAAAAGAGACCCAGTACTTC.

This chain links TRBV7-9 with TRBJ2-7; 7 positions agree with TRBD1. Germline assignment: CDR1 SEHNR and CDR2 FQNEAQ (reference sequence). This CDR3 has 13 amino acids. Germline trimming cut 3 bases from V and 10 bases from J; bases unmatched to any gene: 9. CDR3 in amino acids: CASSFSRDSQQYF. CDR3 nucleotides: TGTGCCAGCAGCTTTAGCCGGGACAGCCAACAGTACTTC.

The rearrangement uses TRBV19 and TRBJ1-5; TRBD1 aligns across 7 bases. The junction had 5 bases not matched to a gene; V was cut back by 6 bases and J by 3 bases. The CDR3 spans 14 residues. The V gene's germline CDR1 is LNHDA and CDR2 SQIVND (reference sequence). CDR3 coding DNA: TGTGCCAGTAGATCAGGGGGGAACAATCAGCCCCAGCATTTT. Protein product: CASRSGGNNQPQHF.

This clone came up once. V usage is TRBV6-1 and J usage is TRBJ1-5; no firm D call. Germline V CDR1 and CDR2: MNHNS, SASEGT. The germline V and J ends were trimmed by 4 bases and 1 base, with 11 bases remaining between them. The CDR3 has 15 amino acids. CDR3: CASSGVSGSNQPQHF. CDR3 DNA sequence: TGTGCCAGCAGTGGAGTCAGCGGGAGCAATCAGCCCCAGCATTTT.

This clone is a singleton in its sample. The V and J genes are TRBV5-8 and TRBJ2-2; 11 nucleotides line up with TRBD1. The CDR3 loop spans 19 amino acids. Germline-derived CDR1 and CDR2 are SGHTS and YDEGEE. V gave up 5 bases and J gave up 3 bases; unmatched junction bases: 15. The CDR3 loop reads CASRDRGRAPTPDTGELFF. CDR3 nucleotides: TGTGCCAGCAGGGACAGGGGGCGGGCCCCAACTCCCGACACCGGGGAGCTGTTTTTT. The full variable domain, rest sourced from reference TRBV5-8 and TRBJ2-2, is EAGVTQSPTHLIKTRGQQATLRCSPISGHTSVYWYQQALGLGLQFLLWYDEGEERNRGNFPPRFSGRQFPNYSSELNVNALELEDSALYLCASRDRGRAPTPDTGELFFGEGSRLTVL.

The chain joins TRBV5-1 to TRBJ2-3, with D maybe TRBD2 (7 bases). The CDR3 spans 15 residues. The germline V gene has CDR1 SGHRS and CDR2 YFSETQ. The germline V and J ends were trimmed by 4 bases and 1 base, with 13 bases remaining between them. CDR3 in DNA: TGCGCCAGCAGCCCCGGGGGGCAACGCACAGATACGCAGTATTTT. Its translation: CASSPGGQRTDTQYF.

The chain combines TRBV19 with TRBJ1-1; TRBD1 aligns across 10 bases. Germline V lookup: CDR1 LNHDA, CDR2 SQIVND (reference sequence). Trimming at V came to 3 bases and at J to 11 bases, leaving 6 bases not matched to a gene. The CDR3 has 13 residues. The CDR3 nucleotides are TGTGCCAGTAGTATCGGGACAGGGGATGGGGCTTTCTTT. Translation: CASSIGTGDGAFF.

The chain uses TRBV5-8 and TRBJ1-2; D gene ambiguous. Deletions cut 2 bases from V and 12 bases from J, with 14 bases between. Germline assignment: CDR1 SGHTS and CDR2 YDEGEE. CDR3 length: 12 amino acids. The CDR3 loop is CASSLNSEDNTF. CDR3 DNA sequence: TGTGCCAGCAGCTTAAACTCCGAAGATAACACCTTC.

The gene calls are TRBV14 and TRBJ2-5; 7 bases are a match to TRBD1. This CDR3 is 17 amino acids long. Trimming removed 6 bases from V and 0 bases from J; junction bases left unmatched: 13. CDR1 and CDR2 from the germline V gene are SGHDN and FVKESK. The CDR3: CASRRSGTERDQETQYF. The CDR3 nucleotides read TGTGCCAGCAGGCGCTCCGGGACAGAGAGAGACCAAGAGACCCAGTACTTC.

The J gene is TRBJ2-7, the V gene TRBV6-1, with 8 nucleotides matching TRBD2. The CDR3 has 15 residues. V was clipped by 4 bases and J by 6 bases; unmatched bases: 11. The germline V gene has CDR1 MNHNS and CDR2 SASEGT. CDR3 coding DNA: TGTGCCAGCAGTGGGGACGCGGGGGGCCCTTCCGAGCAGTACTTC. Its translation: CASSGDAGGPSEQYF.

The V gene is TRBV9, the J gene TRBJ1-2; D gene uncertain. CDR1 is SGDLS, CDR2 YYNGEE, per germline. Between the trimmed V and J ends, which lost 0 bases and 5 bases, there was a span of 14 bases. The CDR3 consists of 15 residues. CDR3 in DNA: TGTGCCAGCAGCGTAGGGGCAGCAACTCTTTATGGCTACACCTTC. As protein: CASSVGAATLYGYTF.